These 7 T cell receptor beta chains originate from one sample sequenced in a study of blood T cells in healthy people across ages. It was with a sample-barcoded 5' primer and a J-beta primer mix that a second PCR of roughly 7 to 12 cycles was run. TCRdb recomputed calls from the 5' RACE reads with MiXCR, one row per CDR3 protein. The repertoire consists of 700,000 or so distinct CDR3 sequences, with around two fifths occurring once and the leading ten covering about 32%. The sample comprised blood. These receptors were taken from a man older than 75 in good health.

This chain joins TRBV6-2 or TRBV6-3 and TRBJ2-1, with D maybe TRBD2 (6 bases). The germline CDR1 and CDR2 sequences are MNHEY and SVGEGT. The CDR3 has 14 amino acids. Trimming removed 7 bases from V and 4 bases from J, with 14 bases in between. CDR3 coding DNA: TGTGCCAGCACCCCGGGACTTCCATACAATGAGCAGTTCTTC. This encodes CASTPGLPYNEQFF.

This clonotype was counted at least ten times. The chain uses TRBV7-6 and TRBJ2-3; D call uncertain. Per the germline V gene, CDR1 is SGHVS and CDR2 is FNYEAQ. Trimming stripped 2 bases from V and 0 bases from J, with 9 bases between. This CDR3 is built from 15 residues. The CDR3 is CASSLQEISTDTQYF. The CDR3 DNA reads as TGTGCCAGCAGCTTACAGGAGATTAGCACAGATACGCAGTATTTT.

The DNA for the CDR3 is TGTGCCAGCTCACCACAACCAGGACAAGAGACCCAGTACTTC. This translates into CASSPQPGQETQYF. J is TRBJ2-5 and V is TRBV18; D is uncertain. Germline V CDR1 and CDR2: KGHSH, LQKENI. Trimming removed 1 base from V and 2 bases from J, with 8 bases in between. The CDR3 loop spans 14 amino acids.

The chain joins TRBV20-1 to TRBJ1-1, with D uncertain. The germline CDR1 and CDR2 sequences are DFQATT and SNEGSKA (reference sequence). The CDR3 has 10 residues. The V end lost 2 bases, the J end lost 11 bases, and 9 bases lay between the germline ends. The CDR3 is CSARQVRAFF. The CDR3 DNA reads TGCAGTGCTAGACAGGTTCGGGCTTTCTTT.

There are many counts of this clonotype. V and J are TRBV7-2 and TRBJ2-7, with TRBD2 matching over 9 bases. The CDR3 contains 14 residues. The germline V gene has CDR1 SGHTA and CDR2 FQGNSA. V was pared by 5 bases and J by 3 bases, with 5 bases of the junction left unmatched. CDR3 nucleotides: TGTGCCAGCAGCACAGGGACTAGCTTCTACGAGCAGTACTTC. Encoded protein: CASSTGTSFYEQYF.

As for this clonotype: This may stem from a read error, because a much larger clone lies one nucleotide away. The CDR3 loop reads CASSPVAGAGVRYF. CDR3 in DNA: TGTGCCAGCAGCCCAGTAGCGGGAGCCGGTGTCCGGTACTTC. The chain joins TRBV3-1 to TRBJ2-5; 9 positions match TRBD2. Trimming removed 4 bases from V and 13 bases from J; junction bases left unmatched: 13. Germline V lookup: CDR1 LGHDT, CDR2 YNNKEL (reference sequence). CDR3 length equals 14 residues.

CDR3 nucleotide sequence: TGTGCCAGCAGCGGACGAGAGGGGTATTCACCCCTCCACTTT. This translates into CASSGREGYSPLHF. The rearrangement joins TRBV9 to TRBJ1-6; perhaps TRBD1 as D (5 bases). Trimming cost V 3 bases and J 8 bases, with 12 bases left between them. Germline CDR1 SGDLS, CDR2 YYNGEE. CDR3 size: 14 residues.